This entry is about one TCR beta chain. The antigen is unknown. Losses at the gene ends were 4 bases for V and 4 bases for J; bases not matched to a gene: 6. Germline loops: CDR1 MNHNS, CDR2 SASEGT. The CDR3 consists of 16 residues. These data originate in a study of cytomegalovirus exposure and HLA in healthy donors. Whole-study results and caveats: Indistinguishability led to the exclusion of some V segments, TRBV6-2 and TRBV6-3 included. A few chains linked to CMV were shown in vitro to be specific for CMV antigens. There was a cluster of highly shared sequence variants that was likely a sequencing artifact.

Donors showed nominal health when sampled, although they likely had unrecorded immune exposures. PCR primers comprised 60 Vbeta and 13 Jbeta primers. The assay was immunoSEQ multiplex PCR, and TCRdb's table has in-frame clones only and misses some. The top ten hold 4.7% of the sample, which has around 160,000 clones, around 70% seen once. The sample consisted of PBMCs. This TCR came from a man between 18 and 29 years old in good health and CMV-seropositive. The chain uses TRBV6-1 and TRBJ2-1; 11 bases are shared with TRBD1. CDR3 loop: CASSARDRGEYNEQFF. CDR3 coding DNA: TGTGCCAGCAGTGCTCGGGACAGGGGGGAGTACAATGAGCAGTTCTTC.